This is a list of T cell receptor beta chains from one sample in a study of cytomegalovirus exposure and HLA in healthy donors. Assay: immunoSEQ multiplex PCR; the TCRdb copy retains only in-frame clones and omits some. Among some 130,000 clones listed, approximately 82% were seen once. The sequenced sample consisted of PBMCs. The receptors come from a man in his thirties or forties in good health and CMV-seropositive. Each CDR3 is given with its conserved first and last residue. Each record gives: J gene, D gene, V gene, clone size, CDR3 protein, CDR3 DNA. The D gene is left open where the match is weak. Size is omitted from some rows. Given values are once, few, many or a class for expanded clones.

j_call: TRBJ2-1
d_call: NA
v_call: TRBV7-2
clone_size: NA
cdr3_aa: CASRFSSSYNEQFF
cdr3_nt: TGTGCCAGCCGTTTTAGTAGCTCCTACAATGAGCAGTTCTTC

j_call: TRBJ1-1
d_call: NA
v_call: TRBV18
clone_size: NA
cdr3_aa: CASSSGERTNTEAFF
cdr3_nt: TGTGCCAGCTCTTCAGGTGAACGAACGAACACTGAAGCTTTCTTT

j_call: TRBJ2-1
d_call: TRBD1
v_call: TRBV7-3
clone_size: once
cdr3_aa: CASSKSDRAGSYNEQFF
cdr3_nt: TGTGCCAGCAGCAAGAGTGACAGGGCCGGCTCCTACAATGAGCAGTTCTTC

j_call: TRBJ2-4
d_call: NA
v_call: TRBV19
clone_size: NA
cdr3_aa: CASTHRGGAVKNIQYF
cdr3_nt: TGTGCCAGTACCCATAGGGGGGGCGCAGTCAAAAACATTCAGTACTTC

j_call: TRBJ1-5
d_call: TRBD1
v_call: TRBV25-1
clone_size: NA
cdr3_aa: CASSAGTGSGNQPQHF
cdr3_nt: TGTGCCAGCAGTGCTGGGACAGGGTCGGGCAATCAGCCCCAGCATTTT

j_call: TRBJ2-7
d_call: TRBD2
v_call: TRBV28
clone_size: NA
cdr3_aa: CASSLSPGTSGRLHYEQYF
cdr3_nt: TGTGCCAGCAGTTTATCCCCCGGGACTAGCGGGAGGCTACACTACGAGCAGTACTTC

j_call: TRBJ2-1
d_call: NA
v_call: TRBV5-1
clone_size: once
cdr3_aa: CASSLGAGRNNEQFF
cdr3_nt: TGCGCCAGCAGCTTGGGGGCAGGGCGGAACAATGAGCAGTTCTTC

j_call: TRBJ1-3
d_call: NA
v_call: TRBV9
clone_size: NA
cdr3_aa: CASSALRGSGNTIYF
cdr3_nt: TGTGCCAGCAGCGCTTTACGGGGGTCTGGAAACACCATATATTTT

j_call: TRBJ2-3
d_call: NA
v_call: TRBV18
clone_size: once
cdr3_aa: CASSPPSLTDTQYF
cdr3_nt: TGTGCCAGCTCACCCCCTAGTTTGACAGATACGCAGTATTTT

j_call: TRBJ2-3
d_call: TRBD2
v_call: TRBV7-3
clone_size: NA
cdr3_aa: CASSLGLAGGTDTQYF
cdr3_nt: TGTGCCAGCAGCCTGGGACTAGCGGGAGGCACAGATACGCAGTATTTT

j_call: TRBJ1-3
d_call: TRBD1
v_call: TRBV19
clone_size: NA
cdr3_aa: CASSIWTGSSLVGNTIYF
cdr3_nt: TGTGCCAGTAGTATTTGGACAGGGTCGAGTCTAGTGGGAAACACCATATATTTT

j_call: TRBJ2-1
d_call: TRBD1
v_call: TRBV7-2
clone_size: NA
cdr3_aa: CASSVGQGGYNEQFF
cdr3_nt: TGTGCCAGCAGCGTCGGACAGGGTGGGTACAATGAGCAGTTCTTC

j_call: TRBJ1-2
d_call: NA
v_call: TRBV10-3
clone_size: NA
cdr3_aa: CAISDDRSSGYTF
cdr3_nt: TGTGCCATCAGTGACGACCGGAGTAGTGGCTACACCTTC

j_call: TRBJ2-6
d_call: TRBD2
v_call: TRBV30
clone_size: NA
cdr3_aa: CAWSVLASGISSGANVLTF
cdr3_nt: TGTGCCTGGAGTGTACTGGCTAGCGGGATTAGCTCTGGGGCCAACGTCCTGACTTTC

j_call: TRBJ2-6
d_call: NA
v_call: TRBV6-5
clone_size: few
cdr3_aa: CATNQVTPGANVLTF
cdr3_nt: TGTGCCACCAACCAGGTGACCCCTGGGGCCAACGTCCTGACTTTC

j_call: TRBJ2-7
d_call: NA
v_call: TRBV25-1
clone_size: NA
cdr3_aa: CASSSGSTNEQYF
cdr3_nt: TGTGCCAGCAGCTCCGGGAGTACCAACGAGCAGTACTTC

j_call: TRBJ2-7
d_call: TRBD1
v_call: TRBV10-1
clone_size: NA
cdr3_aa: CASSESTGTGESYEQYF
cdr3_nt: TGCGCCAGCAGTGAGTCGACAGGCACAGGGGAATCCTACGAGCAGTACTTC

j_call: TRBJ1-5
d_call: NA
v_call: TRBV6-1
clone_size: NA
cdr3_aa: CASGGEKNQPQHF
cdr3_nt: TGTGCCAGCGGGGGGGAAAAGAATCAGCCCCAGCATTTT

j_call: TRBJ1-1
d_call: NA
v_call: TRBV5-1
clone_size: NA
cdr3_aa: CASSSKEGGGMNTEAFF
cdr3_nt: TGCGCCAGCAGTTCGAAAGAGGGTGGAGGGATGAACACTGAAGCTTTCTTT

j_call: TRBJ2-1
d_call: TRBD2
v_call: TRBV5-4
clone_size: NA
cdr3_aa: CASRSTSGAFDEQFF
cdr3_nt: TGTGCCAGCAGGTCGACTAGCGGGGCCTTCGATGAGCAGTTCTTC

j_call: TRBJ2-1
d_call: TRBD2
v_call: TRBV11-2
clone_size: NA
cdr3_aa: CASSVLAGELNEQFF
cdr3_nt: TGTGCCAGCAGCGTTCTAGCGGGGGAGCTCAATGAGCAGTTCTTC